This T cell receptor beta chain was identified during a study of CD8 T cells in Susac syndrome. RNA amounts of about 0.45 to 1 ug underwent reverse transcription with random hexamers. The amplification used immunoSEQ multiplex PCR on TCR beta CDR3; it spanned 54 Vbeta and 13 Jbeta. One entry per CDR3 protein, called by TCRdb with MiXCR from the immunoSEQ multiplex PCR reads. The data hold 120,000 or so distinct CDR3 sequences, with less than 95% observed a single time. The T cells that were sequenced for TCR beta were CD8+ and CD4+ cells from blood. TEMRA cells were FACS-enriched, while CD8+ and CD4+ T cells were negatively isolated. With respect to this clonotype: Its antigen remains unknown.

Whole-study results and caveats: The study's TCR sequencing and HLA analysis drew on a certain number of individuals. That number was acknowledged as relatively small.

With 4 bases clipped from V and 2 bases from J, the junction kept 17 bases outside the gene matches. Germline assignment: CDR1 LGHDT and CDR2 YNNKEL (reference sequence). The CDR3 is made up of 18 amino acids. The TCR was taken from a human donor with multiple sclerosis. The specimen was CD4+ T cells from PBMCs. V and J are TRBV3-1 and TRBJ2-7; TRBD1 agrees at 7 bases. The CDR3 nucleotides are TGTGCCAGCAGCCGCAAGTCGACAGGGTCGGGAAAACCCTACGAGCAGTACTTC. It codes for CASSRKSTGSGKPYEQYF.